This section outlines one T cell receptor (beta chain) sequence together with its context. As yet, its antigen is unknown. This sample stems from a study of cytomegalovirus exposure and HLA in healthy donors. The PCR had 60 Vbeta and 13 Jbeta primers. TCRdb's copy holds only in-frame clones and misses some; the assay was immunoSEQ multiplex PCR. The sample records some 150,000 clones, around 77% being singletons. Trimming pared 0 bases from V and 0 bases from J, leaving 21 bases between. This CDR3 is 20 amino acids long. Germline values: CDR1 SGDLS, CDR2 YYNGEE. Study-level points and caveats: Reportedly, diagnosis of cytomegalovirus status by the classifier showed high specificity and sensitivity.

Material for sequencing was PBMCs. J is TRBJ1-4 and V is TRBV9; TRBD1 is a possible D gene (5 bases). The source of this sequence is a woman in her twenties or thirties in good health and CMV-seropositive. CDR3: CASSVAGGDALWATNEKLFF. CDR3 in DNA: TGTGCCAGCAGCGTAGCTGGGGGGGACGCACTTTGGGCAACTAATGAAAAACTGTTTTTT.